A single sample gave rise to the 3 T cell receptor beta chains below, sequenced in a study of glioma-infiltrating T cells. The iRepertoire nested amplicon-rescue multiplex PCR amplified TCR alpha and beta CDR3s from RNA. TCRdb itself ran the multiplex PCR reads through MiXCR, one entry per CDR3 protein. The sample lists about 130,000 distinct CDR3 sequences; around 25% were seen once. The sequencing sample was made of glioma tissue, nonneoplastic brain tissue, or PBMCs (not recorded which). Every receptor here comes from a human donor with low-grade glioma or glioblastoma, undergoing nonglioma brain surgery, or in good health (not recorded which).

This clonotype was detected many times. The genes are TRBV20-1 and TRBJ1-5; tentative D call: TRBD1 (5 bases). Germline CDR1 DFQATT, CDR2 SNEGSKA (reference sequence). The CDR3 spans 13 residues. Trimming took 4 bases from V and 5 from J, leaving 12 bases between them. Here the CDR3 DNA reads TGCAGTGCTACTCGGGGACTCGATCAGCCCCAGCATTTT. Translated: CSATRGLDQPQHF.

Many counts were recorded for this clonotype. This chain joins TRBV6-6 and TRBJ2-7; 7 nucleotides match TRBD1. The CDR3 consists of 17 residues. CDR1 and CDR2 (germline): MNHNY, SVGAGI (reference sequence). The junction had 12 bases not matched to a gene; V was cut back by 0 bases and J by 4 bases. In DNA form, the CDR3 reads TGTGCCAGCAGTTACTCGATCGACAGGGAAGTATGGTACGAGCAGTACGTC. This gives the protein CASSYSIDREVWYEQYV.

This clonotype was seen a few times. The chain uses TRBV20-1 and TRBJ2-3; 14 bases fit TRBD2. The V and J ends lost 1 base and 0 bases, in that order; junction bases with no gene match: 3. This CDR3 is built from 17 residues. Germline V gives CDR1 DFQATT, CDR2 SNEGSKA (reference sequence). The chain's CDR3 is CSARGRLAGGSTDTQYF. CDR3 in DNA: TGCAGTGCTAGAGGGAGACTAGCGGGGGGGAGCACAGATACGCAGTATTTT.